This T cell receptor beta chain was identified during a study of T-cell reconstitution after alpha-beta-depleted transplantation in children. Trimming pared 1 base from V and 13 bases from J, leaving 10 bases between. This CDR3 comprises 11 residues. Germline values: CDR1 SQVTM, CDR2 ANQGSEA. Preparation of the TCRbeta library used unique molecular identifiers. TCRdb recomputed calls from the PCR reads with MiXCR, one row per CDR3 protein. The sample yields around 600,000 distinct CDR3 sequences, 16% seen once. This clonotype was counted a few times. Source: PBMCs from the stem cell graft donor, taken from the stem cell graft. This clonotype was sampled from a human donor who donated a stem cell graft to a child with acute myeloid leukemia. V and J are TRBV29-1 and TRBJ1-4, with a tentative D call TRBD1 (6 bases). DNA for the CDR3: TGCAGCGTTGAAGGGGGGCTGGGACTGTTTTTT. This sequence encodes CSVEGGLGLFF.